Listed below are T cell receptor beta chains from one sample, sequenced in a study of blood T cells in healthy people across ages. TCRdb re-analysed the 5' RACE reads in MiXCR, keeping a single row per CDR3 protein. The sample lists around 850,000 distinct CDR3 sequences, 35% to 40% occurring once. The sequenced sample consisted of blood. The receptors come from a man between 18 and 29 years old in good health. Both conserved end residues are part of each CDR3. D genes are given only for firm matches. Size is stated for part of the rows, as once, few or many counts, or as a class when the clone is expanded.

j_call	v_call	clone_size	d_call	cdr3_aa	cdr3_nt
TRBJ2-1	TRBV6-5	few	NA	CASSYSIKRFNEQFF	TGTGCCAGCAGTTACTCGATCAAGAGGTTCAATGAGCAGTTCTTC
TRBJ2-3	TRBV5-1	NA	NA	CASSVTSSTDTQYF	TGCGCCAGCAGCGTTACCTCCAGTACGGATACGCAGTATTTT
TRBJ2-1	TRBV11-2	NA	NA	CASSDPQGPSGTQFF	TGTGCCAGCAGCGACCCCCAGGGCCCCTCTGGGACCCAGTTCTTC
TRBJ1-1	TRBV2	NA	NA	CASSESFGTNTEAFF	TGTGCCAGCAGTGAAAGTTTTGGGACGAACACTGAAGCTTTCTTT
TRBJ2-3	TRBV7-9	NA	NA	CSSSSVTDTQYF	TGTTCCAGCAGCTCAGTCACAGATACGCAGTATTTT
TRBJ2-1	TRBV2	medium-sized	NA	CASTSYNEQFF	TGTGCCAGCACCAGCTACAATGAGCAGTTCTTC
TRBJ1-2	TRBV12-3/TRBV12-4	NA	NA	CASSPSLLGGYTF	TGTGCCAGCAGTCCAAGCCTACTCGGTGGCTACACCTTC
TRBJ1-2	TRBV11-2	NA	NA	CASSSAGTINYGYTF	TGTGCCAGCAGCTCCGCCGGTACGATAAACTATGGCTACACCTTC
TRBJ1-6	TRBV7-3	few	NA	CASSEHNPHSYNSPLHF	TGTGCCAGCAGCGAGCACAACCCCCACTCCTATAATTCACCCCTCCACTTT
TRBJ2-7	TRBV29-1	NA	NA	CSVSRRTGYEQYF	TGCAGCGTTAGCCGGAGAACAGGCTACGAGCAGTACTTC
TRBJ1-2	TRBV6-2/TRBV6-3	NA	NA	CASSTFQGFEVDYGYTF	TGTGCCAGCAGTACCTTCCAGGGGTTTGAAGTCGATTATGGCTACACCTTC
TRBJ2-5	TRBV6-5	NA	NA	CASSLRGTTRNEQYF	TGTGCCAGCAGTCTCAGGGGTACTACAAGGAATGAGCAGTACTTC
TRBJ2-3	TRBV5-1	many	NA	CASSPLPSDTQYF	TGCGCCAGCAGCCCCCTCCCCAGCGATACGCAGTATTTT
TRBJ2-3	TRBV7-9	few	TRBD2	CASSPGLAGDLTDTQYF	TGTGCCAGCAGCCCGGGACTAGCGGGGGACCTCACAGATACGCAGTATTTT
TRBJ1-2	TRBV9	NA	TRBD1	CASSAGGQGYGHTF	TGTGCCAGCAGCGCAGGCGGACAGGGGTATGGCCACACCTTC
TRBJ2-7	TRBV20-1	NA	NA	CSARDGAGSQNEQYF	TGCAGTGCTAGAGATGGGGCGGGGTCACAAAATGAGCAGTACTTC
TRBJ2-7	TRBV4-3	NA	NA	CASSREVGHEQYF	TGCGCCAGCAGCCGGGAGGTTGGCCACGAGCAGTACTTC
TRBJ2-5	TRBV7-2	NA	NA	CASSPIEGVRPGNEQYF	TGTGCCAGCAGTCCGATAGAGGGGGTTAGGCCTGGAAATGAACAGTACTTC
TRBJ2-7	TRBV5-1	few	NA	CASSLETAYNEQYF	TGCGCCAGCAGCTTGGAGACGGCCTACAATGAGCAGTACTTC
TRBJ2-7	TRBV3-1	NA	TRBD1	CASSQARGLPYEQYF	TGTGCCAGCAGCCAAGCCAGGGGGCTGCCCTACGAGCAGTACTTC
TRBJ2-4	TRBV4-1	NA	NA	CASSQDQAQYF	TGCGCCAGCAGCCAAGATCAGGCTCAGTACTTC
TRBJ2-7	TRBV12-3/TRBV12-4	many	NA	CASSLVVTGDYYEQYF	TGTGCCAGCAGTTTAGTCGTGACAGGGGACTACTACGAGCAGTACTTC
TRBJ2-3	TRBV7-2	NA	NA	CASSLGVFGTDTQYF	TGTGCCAGCAGCTTAGGAGTGTTTGGCACAGATACGCAGTATTTT
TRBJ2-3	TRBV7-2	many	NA	CASSFQGPISTDTQYF	TGTGCCAGCAGCTTCCAGGGTCCTATTAGCACAGATACGCAGTATTTT
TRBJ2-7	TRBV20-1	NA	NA	CSARYLGEQYF	TGCAGTGCTAGGTACTTAGGCGAGCAGTACTTC
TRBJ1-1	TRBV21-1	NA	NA	CASSKVRRRIGDTEAFF	TGTGCCAGCAGCAAAGTCAGGCGGCGAATCGGGGACACTGAAGCTTTCTTT
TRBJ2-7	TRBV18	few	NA	CASSPSGHSYEQYF	TGTGCCAGCTCACCTTCGGGACACTCCTACGAGCAGTACTTC
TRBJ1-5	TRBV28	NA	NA	CATIQGGDQPQHF	TGTGCCACAATACAGGGAGGGGATCAGCCCCAGCATTTT
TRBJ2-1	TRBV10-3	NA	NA	CAILHNWDNEQFF	TGTGCCATTTTACATAATTGGGACAATGAGCAGTTCTTC
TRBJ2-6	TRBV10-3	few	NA	CAIKTSEVPFSGANVLTF	TGTGCCATCAAAACCTCCGAGGTCCCCTTCTCTGGGGCCAACGTCCTGACTTTC
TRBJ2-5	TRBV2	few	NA	CASSRMGSRGETQYF	TGTGCCAGCAGTCGCATGGGAAGCAGGGGAGAGACCCAGTACTTC
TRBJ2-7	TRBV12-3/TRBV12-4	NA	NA	CASSPKGGPYEQYF	TGTGCCAGCAGTCCTAAGGGGGGTCCCTACGAGCAGTACTTC
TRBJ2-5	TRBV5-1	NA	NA	CASSLESSSDEQYF	TGCGCCAGCAGCTTGGAGTCTAGCTCGGATGAGCAGTACTTC
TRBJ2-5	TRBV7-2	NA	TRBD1	CASSLNPTGTGLETQYF	TGTGCCAGCAGCTTAAATCCAACCGGGACAGGGTTGGAGACCCAGTACTTC
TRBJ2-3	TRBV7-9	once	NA	CASSLMQTTDTQYF	TGTGCCAGCAGCTTAATGCAGACCACAGATACGCAGTATTTT
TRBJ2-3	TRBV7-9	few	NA	CASSSPGKNTQYF	TGTGCCAGCAGCTCACCAGGAAAAAATACGCAGTATTTT
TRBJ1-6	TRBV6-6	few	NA	CASRIQRDNSPLHF	TGTGCCAGCAGAATACAGAGGGATAATTCACCCCTCCACTTT
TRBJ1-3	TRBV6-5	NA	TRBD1	CASSYSRGPGNTIYF	TGTGCCAGCAGTTACTCGAGGGGGCCGGGAAACACCATATATTTT
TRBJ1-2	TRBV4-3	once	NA	CASSQDWGLGGYTF	TGCGCCAGCAGCCAAGATTGGGGGCTCGGTGGCTACACCTTC
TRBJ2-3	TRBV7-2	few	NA	CASSRAPSSTDTQYF	TGTGCCAGCAGCCGAGCACCTTCTAGCACAGATACGCAGTATTTT